This entry lists 5 T cell receptor beta chains sequenced from one sample in a study of CD8 T cells in ankylosing spondylitis. The antigens these receptors bind are not known. Study-level findings and limits: In ankylosing spondylitis blood, a motif of eight highly homologous TCR beta variants appeared characteristic.

MiXCR was run by TCRdb on the 5' RACE reads, yielding one entry per CDR3 protein. Of 700,000 to 1,000,000 distinct CDR3 sequences in the sample, 12% were seen once. Material for sequencing was blood, either unsorted or a sorted T cell fraction (not recorded which). These receptors originate from a male donor with ankylosing spondylitis.

The chain uses TRBV5-1 and TRBJ1-2; D remains unclear. The germline V gene has CDR1 SGHRS and CDR2 YFSETQ. Trimming stripped 0 bases from V and 2 bases from J, with 14 bases between. The CDR3 has 16 amino acids. Here the CDR3 DNA reads TGCGCCAGCAGCTTGGCCGCAGGATTGGGGAACTATGGCTACACCTTC. Its protein product is CASSLAAGLGNYGYTF.

The sample holds many counts of this clonotype. The chain carries TRBV5-1 and TRBJ2-7; perhaps D is TRBD1 or TRBD2 (6 bases each). This CDR3 contains 13 residues. V lost 6 bases and J lost 4, with 14 bases in between. Germline V gene lookup returns CDR1 SGHRS and CDR2 YFSETQ. CDR3 loop: CASMRDTSYEQYF. Here the CDR3 DNA reads TGCGCCAGCATGCGGGACACGTCATACGAGCAGTACTTC.

Many counts were recorded for this clonotype. The chain carries TRBV5-5 and TRBJ2-1, with D unresolved. The CDR3 runs to 14 residues. Trimming stripped 2 bases from V and 9 bases from J, with 15 bases between. Germline CDR1 reads SGHKS; CDR2 reads YYEKEE (reference sequence). CDR3 nucleotide sequence: TGTGCCAGCAGCTTAGGTCCATTGGCCGGTGAGCAGTTCTTC. Translation: CASSLGPLAGEQFF.

This clonotype was recorded many times. The chain employs TRBV4-3 and TRBJ1-1; D is perhaps TRBD1 (6 bases). CDR1 is LGHNA, CDR2 YSLEER, per germline. Trimming shortened V by 0 bases and J by 4 bases, and 15 bases separated the two germline ends. This CDR3 is built from 16 residues. CDR3 loop: CASSQEGGRRSTEAFF. CDR3 in DNA: TGCGCCAGCAGCCAAGAAGGGGGTCGACGGAGCACTGAAGCTTTCTTT.

V is TRBV6-1 and J is TRBJ2-1; D not certain. Per germline, CDR1 MNHNS and CDR2 SASEGT. Trimming left V 3 bases short and J 10 bases short, with 16 bases between. CDR3 size: 14 residues. The CDR3 DNA follows: TGTGCCAGCAGTGATAGGACCGGAGTGGCAGAGCAGTTCTTC. This sequence encodes CASSDRTGVAEQFF.